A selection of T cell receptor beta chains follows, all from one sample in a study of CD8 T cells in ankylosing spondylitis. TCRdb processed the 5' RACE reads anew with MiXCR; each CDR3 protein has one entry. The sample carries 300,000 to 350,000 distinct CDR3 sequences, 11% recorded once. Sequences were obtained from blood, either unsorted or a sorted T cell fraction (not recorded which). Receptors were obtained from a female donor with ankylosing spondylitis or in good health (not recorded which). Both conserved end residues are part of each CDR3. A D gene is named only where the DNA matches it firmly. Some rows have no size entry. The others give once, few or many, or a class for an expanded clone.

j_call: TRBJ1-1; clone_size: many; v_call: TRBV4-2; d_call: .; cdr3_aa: CASSQVLRGGINTEAFF; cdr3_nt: TGTGCCAGCAGCCAAGTCTTAAGAGGAGGGATTAACACTGAAGCTTTCTTT
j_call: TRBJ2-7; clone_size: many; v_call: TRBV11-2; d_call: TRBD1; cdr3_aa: CASRVRGDSPGQGFEQYF; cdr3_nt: TGTGCCAGCAGGGTACGGGGCGATTCTCCGGGACAGGGGTTTGAGCAGTACTTC
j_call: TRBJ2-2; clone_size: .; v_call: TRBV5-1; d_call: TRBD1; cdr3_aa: CASSDGTGLMDTGELFF; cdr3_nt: TGCGCCAGCAGCGACGGGACAGGGCTCATGGACACCGGGGAGCTGTTTTTT
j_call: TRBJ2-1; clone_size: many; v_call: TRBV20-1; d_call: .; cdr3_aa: CSAPTTTAQQFF; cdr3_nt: TGCAGTGCCCCGACTACGACCGCTCAGCAGTTCTTC
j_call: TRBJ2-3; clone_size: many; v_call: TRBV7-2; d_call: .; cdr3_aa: CASSLFGSTDTQYF; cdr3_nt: TGTGCCAGCAGCCTCTTTGGTAGCACAGATACGCAGTATTTT
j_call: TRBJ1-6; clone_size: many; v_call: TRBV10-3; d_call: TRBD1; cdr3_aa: CAISTGANSPLHF; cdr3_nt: TGTGCCATCAGTACAGGGGCCAATTCACCCCTCCACTTT
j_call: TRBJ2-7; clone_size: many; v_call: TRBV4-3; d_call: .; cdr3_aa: CASSQDTQGPYEQYF; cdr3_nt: TGCGCCAGCAGCCAAGATACACAGGGACCCTACGAGCAGTACTTC
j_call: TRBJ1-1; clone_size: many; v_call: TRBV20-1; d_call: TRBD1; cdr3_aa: CSARRFSTGGSTEAFF; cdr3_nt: TGCAGTGCTAGACGATTTTCGACAGGGGGAAGTACTGAAGCTTTCTTT
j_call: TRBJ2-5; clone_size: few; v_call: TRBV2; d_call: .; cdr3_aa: CASSELGGRETQYF; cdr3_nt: TGTGCCAGCAGTGAACTGGGGGGTCGAGAGACCCAGTACTTC
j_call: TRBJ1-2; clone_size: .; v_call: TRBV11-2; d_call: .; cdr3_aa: CASSSDGYSYGYTF; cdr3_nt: TGTGCCAGCAGCTCGGACGGATACAGCTATGGCTACACCTTC
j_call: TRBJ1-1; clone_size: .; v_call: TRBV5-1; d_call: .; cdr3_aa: CASSLEGKAFF; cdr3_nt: TGCGCCAGCAGCTTGGAGGGAAAAGCTTTCTTT
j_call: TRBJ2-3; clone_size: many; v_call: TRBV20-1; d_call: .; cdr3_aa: CSARGLGDLAQDTQYF; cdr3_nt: TGCAGTGCTAGAGGGTTGGGGGACTTGGCCCAAGATACGCAGTATTTT
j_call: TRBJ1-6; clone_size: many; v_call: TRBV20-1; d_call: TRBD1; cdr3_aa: CSARDPRDRDDSPLHF; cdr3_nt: TGCAGTGCTAGAGACCCACGGGACAGGGATGATTCACCCCTCCACTTT
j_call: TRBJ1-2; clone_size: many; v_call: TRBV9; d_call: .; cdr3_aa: CASGRTGYGYTF; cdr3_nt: TGTGCCAGCGGAAGGACGGGCTATGGCTACACCTTC
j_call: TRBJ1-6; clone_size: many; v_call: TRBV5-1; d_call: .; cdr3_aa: CASSSRPLQGVLAPLHF; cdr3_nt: TGCGCCAGCAGCTCACGTCCTTTACAGGGTGTTCTGGCACCCCTCCACTTT
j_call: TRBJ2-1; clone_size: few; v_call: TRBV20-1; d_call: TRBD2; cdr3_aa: CCASGELAGRSSYNEQFF; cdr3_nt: TGCTGTGCTAGTGGGGAGCTAGCGGGACGGAGCTCCTACAATGAGCAGTTCTTC
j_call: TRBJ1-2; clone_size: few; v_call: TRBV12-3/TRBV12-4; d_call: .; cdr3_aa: CASSYNRATYGYTF; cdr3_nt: TGTGCCAGCAGTTACAATAGGGCAACGTATGGCTACACCTTC
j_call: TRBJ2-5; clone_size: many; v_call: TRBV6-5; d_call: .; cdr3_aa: CASSYSGTQYF; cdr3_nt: TGTGCCAGCAGTTACTCAGGGACCCAGTACTTC
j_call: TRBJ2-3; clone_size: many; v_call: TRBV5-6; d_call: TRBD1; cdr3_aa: CASSSTGVQPDTQYF; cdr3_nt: TGTGCCAGCAGCTCGACAGGGGTTCAACCAGATACGCAGTATTTT
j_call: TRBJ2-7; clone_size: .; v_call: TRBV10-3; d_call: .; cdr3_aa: CAISESVPEAYEQYF; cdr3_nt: TGTGCCATCAGTGAGTCGGTGCCAGAAGCCTACGAGCAGTACTTC
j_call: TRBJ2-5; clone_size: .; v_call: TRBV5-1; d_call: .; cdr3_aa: CASLGSHQETQYF; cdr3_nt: TGCGCCAGCCTGGGATCCCACCAAGAGACCCAGTACTTC
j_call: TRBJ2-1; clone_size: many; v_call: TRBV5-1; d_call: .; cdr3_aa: CASSLMGDEQFF; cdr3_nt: TGCGCCAGCAGCTTGATGGGTGATGAGCAGTTCTTC
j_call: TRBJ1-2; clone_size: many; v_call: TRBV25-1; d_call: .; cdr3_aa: CASSERGDFRGYTF; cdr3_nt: TGTGCCAGCAGTGAAAGGGGGGACTTCAGGGGCTACACCTTC
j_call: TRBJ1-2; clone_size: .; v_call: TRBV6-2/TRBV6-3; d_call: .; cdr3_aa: CASGDIYGYSF; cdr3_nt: TGTGCCAGCGGAGACATCTATGGCTACTCCTTC
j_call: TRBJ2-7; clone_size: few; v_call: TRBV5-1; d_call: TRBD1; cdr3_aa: CASSLLPGQGAYEQYF; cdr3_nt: TGCGCCAGCAGCTTGCTTCCGGGACAGGGAGCCTACGAGCAGTACTTC
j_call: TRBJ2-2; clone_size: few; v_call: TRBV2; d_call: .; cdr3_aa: CASSETQLNTGELFF; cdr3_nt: TGTGCCAGCAGTGAGACTCAACTGAACACCGGGGAGCTGTTTTTT
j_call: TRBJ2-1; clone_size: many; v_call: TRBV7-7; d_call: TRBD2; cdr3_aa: CASSLEGLAGAEQFF; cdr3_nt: TGTGCCAGCAGCTTAGAAGGACTAGCGGGAGCAGAGCAGTTCTTC
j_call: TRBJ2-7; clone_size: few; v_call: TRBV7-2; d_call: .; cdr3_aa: CASSLAAIFEQYF; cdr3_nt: TGTGCCAGCAGCTTAGCGGCCATCTTCGAGCAGTACTTC
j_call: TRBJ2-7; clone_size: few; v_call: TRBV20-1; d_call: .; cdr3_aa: CSARSATDEQYF; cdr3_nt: TGCAGTGCTAGATCGGCGACGGACGAGCAGTACTTC
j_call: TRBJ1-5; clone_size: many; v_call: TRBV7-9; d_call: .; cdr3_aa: CASSPPDSSRPQHF; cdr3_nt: TGTGCCAGCAGCCCCCCGGACAGCTCGAGGCCCCAGCATTTT
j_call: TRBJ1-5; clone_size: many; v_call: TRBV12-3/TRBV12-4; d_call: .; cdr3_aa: CASSFAGGPRQPQHF; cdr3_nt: TGTGCCAGCAGTTTTGCGGGGGGCCCAAGACAGCCCCAGCATTTT
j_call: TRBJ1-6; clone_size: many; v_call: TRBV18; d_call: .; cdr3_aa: CASSPYRRQAGSPLHF; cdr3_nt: TGTGCCAGCTCACCGTACCGGAGGCAGGCCGGCTCACCCCTCCACTTT
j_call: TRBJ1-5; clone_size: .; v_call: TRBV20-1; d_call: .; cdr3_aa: CSARGRDQPQHF; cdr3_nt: TGCAGTGCTAGAGGGCGGGATCAGCCCCAGCATTTT
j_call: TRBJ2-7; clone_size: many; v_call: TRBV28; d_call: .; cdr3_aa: CASTDLREQYF; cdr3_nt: TGTGCCAGCACCGACTTAAGGGAGCAGTACTTC
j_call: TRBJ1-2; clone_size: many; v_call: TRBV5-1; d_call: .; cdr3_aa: CASSLSFNGYTF; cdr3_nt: TGCGCCAGCAGCTTGTCCTTTAATGGCTACACCTTC
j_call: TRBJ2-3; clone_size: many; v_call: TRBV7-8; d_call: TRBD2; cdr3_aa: CASSLLSGGGTDTQYF; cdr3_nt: TGTGCCAGCAGCTTACTGTCCGGGGGGGGTACAGATACGCAGTATTTT
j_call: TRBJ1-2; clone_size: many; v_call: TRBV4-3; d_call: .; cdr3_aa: CASTKEPRGVQNYGYTF; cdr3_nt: TGCGCCAGCACCAAAGAACCCAGGGGAGTGCAGAACTATGGCTACACCTTC
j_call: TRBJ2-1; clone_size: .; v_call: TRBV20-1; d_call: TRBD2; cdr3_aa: CSASGTSGGLSYNEQFF; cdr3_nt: TGCAGTGCCTCGGGGACTAGCGGGGGATTATCCTACAATGAGCAGTTCTTC
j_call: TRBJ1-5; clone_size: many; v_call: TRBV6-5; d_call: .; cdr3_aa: CASSYDSNQPQHF; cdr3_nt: TGTGCCAGCAGTTACGATAGCAATCAGCCCCAGCATTTT
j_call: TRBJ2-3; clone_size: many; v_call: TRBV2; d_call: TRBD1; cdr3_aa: CASNSGQSYTDTQYF; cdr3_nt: TGTGCCAGCAATTCGGGACAGAGTTACACAGATACGCAGTATTTT
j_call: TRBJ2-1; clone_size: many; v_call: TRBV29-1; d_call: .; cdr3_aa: CSVEGEREYTDYNEQFF; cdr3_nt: TGCAGCGTTGAGGGAGAGCGAGAATATACAGACTACAATGAGCAGTTCTTC
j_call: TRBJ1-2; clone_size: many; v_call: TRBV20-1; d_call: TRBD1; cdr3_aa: CSASPGQDNYGYTF; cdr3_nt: TGCAGTGCTAGCCCCGGACAGGATAACTATGGCTACACCTTC
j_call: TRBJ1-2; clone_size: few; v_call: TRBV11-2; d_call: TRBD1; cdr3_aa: CASSLGTGAYGYTF; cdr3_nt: TGTGCCAGCAGCTTAGGGACAGGAGCATATGGCTACACCTTC
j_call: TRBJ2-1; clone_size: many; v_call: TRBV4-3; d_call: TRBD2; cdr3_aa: CASSQDLGGGPGNEQFF; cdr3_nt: TGCGCCAGCAGCCAAGATCTTGGGGGAGGGCCGGGAAATGAGCAGTTCTTC
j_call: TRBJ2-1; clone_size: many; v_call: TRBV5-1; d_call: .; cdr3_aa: CASSSEQGRFSYNEQFF; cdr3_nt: TGCGCCAGCAGTTCCGAACAGGGCCGATTCTCCTACAATGAGCAGTTCTTC
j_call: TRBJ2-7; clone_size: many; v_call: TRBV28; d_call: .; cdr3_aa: CASSLMTGTLSYEQYF; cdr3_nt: TGTGCCAGCAGTTTAATGACGGGGACCCTATCCTACGAGCAGTACTTC
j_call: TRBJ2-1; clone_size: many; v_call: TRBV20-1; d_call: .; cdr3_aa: CSARDSSEPADEQFF; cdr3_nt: TGCAGTGCTAGAGATTCTAGCGAGCCGGCGGATGAGCAGTTCTTC
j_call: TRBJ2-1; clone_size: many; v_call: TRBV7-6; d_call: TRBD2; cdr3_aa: CASSLASSGGSYNEQFF; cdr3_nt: TGTGCCAGCAGCTTAGCTTCCAGCGGGGGGTCTTACAATGAGCAGTTCTTC
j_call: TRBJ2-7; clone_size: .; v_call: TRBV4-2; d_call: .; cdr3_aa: CASSEGLGGYEQYF; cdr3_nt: TGTGCCAGCAGCGAAGGACTAGGGGGATACGAGCAGTACTTC
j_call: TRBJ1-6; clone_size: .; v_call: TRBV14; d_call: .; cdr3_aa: CASNSDGISPLHF; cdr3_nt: TGTGCCAGCAACTCAGACGGGATCTCACCCCTCCACTTT
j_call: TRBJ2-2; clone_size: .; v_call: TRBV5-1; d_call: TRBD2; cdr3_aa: CASSIREDGELFF; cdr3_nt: TGCGCCAGCAGCATCCGGGAGGACGGGGAGCTGTTTTTT
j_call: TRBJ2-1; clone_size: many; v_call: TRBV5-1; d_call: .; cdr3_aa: CASRRDWSSYNEQFF; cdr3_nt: TGCGCCAGCAGAAGGGACTGGAGCTCCTACAATGAGCAGTTCTTC
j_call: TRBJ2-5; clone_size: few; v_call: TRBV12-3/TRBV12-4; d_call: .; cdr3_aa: CASSGGLRETQYF; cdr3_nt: TGTGCCAGCAGTGGGGGACTCCGAGAGACCCAGTACTTC
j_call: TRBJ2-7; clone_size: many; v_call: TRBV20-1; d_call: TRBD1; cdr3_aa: CSARDHFWDRYTYEQYF; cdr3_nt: TGCAGTGCTAGAGATCATTTCTGGGACAGGTATACCTACGAGCAGTACTTC
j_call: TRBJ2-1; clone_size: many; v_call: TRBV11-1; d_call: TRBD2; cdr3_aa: CASSLALAGGANEQFF; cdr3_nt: TGTGCCAGCAGCCTAGCGTTGGCCGGGGGGGCCAATGAGCAGTTCTTC
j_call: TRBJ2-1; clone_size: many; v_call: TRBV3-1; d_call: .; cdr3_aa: CASSSSGVHNEQFF; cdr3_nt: TGTGCCAGCAGCTCGAGCGGTGTCCACAATGAGCAGTTCTTC
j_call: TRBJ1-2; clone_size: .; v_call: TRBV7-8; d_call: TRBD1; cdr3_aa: CASLGGQGDYGYTF; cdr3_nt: TGTGCCAGCCTTGGGGGACAGGGGGACTATGGCTACACCTTC
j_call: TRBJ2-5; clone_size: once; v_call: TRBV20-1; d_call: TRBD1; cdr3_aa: CSAERSQGARETQYF; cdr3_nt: TGCAGTGCTGAACGCTCACAGGGGGCGCGCGAGACCCAGTACTTC
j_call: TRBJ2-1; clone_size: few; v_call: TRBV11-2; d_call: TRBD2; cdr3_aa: CASRDLGLAGSEGSYNEQFF; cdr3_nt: TGTGCCAGCAGGGACTTGGGACTAGCGGGATCGGAGGGGTCCTACAATGAGCAGTTCTTC